The rows below give T cell receptor beta chains drawn from one sample of a study of blood T cell repertoires in COVID-19. TCRdb's copy holds only in-frame clones and misses some; the assay was immunoSEQ multiplex PCR. This sample has about 300,000 clones, with about 91% found just once. Sequencing used peripheral blood. These receptors came from a woman in her thirties with COVID-19, enrolled during active disease. Both conserved end residues are part of each CDR3. A D gene is named only where the DNA matches it firmly. Clone size is shown for a subset of rows, as once, few, many or a class of expanded clone.

j_gene	abundance	d_gene	v_gene	CDR3aa	CDR3nt
TRBJ1-3	once	-	TRBV19	CASSIQASSGNTIYF	TGTGCCAGTAGTATCCAGGCCAGCTCTGGAAACACCATATATTTT
TRBJ2-1	-	TRBD1	TRBV4-1	CASSHVTGTGFFF	TGCGCCAGCAGCCATGTAACCGGGACAGGCTTTTTCTTC
TRBJ1-2	-	TRBD1	TRBV19	CASSATGGTGGYTF	TGTGCCAGTAGCGCGACAGGGGGCACGGGGGGCTACACCTTC
TRBJ1-4	-	-	TRBV2	CASRQEHEKLFF	TGTGCCAGCAGACAGGAGCATGAAAAACTGTTTTTT
TRBJ2-1	-	-	TRBV2	CASSGASKGRNEQFF	TGTGCCAGCAGTGGGGCTAGCAAGGGGAGGAATGAGCAGTTCTTC
TRBJ2-3	-	TRBD2	TRBV6-6	CASRPAGGQSDTQYF	TGTGCCAGCAGACCAGCGGGGGGGCAATCAGATACGCAGTATTTT
TRBJ2-2	-	-	TRBV6-5	CASSYWTSNTGELFF	TGTGCCAGCAGTTATTGGACTTCCAACACCGGGGAGCTGTTTTTT
TRBJ1-1	-	-	TRBV3-1/TRBV3-2	CASSQGRVGTEAFF	TGTGCCAGCAGCCAAGGGAGGGTGGGTACTGAAGCTTTCTTT
TRBJ2-1	-	TRBD2	TRBV7-8	CASSLDGVNPGGLRNEQFF	TGTGCCAGCAGCTTAGACGGGGTGAATCCGGGGGGGCTTAGGAATGAGCAGTTCTTC
TRBJ1-4	few	TRBD1	TRBV19	CASRPTGDEKKLFF	TGTGCCAGTAGACCGACAGGGGACGAAAAAAAACTGTTTTTT
TRBJ2-1	-	-	TRBV28	CASSFGVDEQFF	TGTGCCAGCAGTTTCGGGGTGGATGAGCAGTTCTTC
TRBJ1-2	-	-	TRBV2	CASGAGKDYGYTF	TGTGCCAGCGGGGCAGGGAAAGACTATGGCTACACCTTC
TRBJ1-1	-	-	TRBV5-1	CASSLGPEEAFF	TGCGCCAGCAGCTTGGGGCCAGAAGAAGCTTTCTTT
TRBJ1-5	-	-	TRBV11-2	CASSYGGDPRNQPQHF	TGTGCCAGCAGCTACGGAGGGGACCCTCGCAATCAGCCCCAGCATTTT
TRBJ2-2	few	TRBD2	TRBV10-1	CASPGTSGASLGTGELFF	TGCGCCAGCCCCGGGACTAGCGGGGCCTCCCTGGGCACCGGGGAGCTGTTTTTT
TRBJ1-6	-	-	TRBV28	CASSTTGYNSPLHF	TGTGCCAGCAGTACTACAGGGTATAATTCACCCCTCCACTTT
TRBJ1-6	-	-	TRBV19	CASSTDSNSPLHF	TGTGCCAGTAGTACGGACAGCAATTCACCCCTCCACTTT
TRBJ1-2	-	-	TRBV5-1	CASNREQGDGYTF	TGCGCCAGCAACAGAGAACAGGGTGATGGCTACACCTTC
TRBJ1-2	once	TRBD1	TRBV11-2	CASNGIGTGANNYGYTF	TGTGCCAGCAACGGAATTGGGACAGGGGCCAATAACTATGGCTACACCTTC
TRBJ2-2	-	-	TRBV19	CASSIVLANTGELFF	TGTGCCAGTAGTATTGTCTTAGCGAACACCGGGGAGCTGTTTTTT
TRBJ1-2	-	-	TRBV3-1/TRBV3-2	CASSQARGNRGYTF	TGTGCCAGCAGCCAAGCAAGGGGAAATAGAGGCTACACCTTC
TRBJ1-1	-	-	TRBV10-3	CAIRGDSWTEAFF	TGTGCCATCAGAGGGGATTCGTGGACTGAAGCTTTCTTT
TRBJ1-2	-	-	TRBV12-5	CASGLGGDGRALFGYTF	TGTGCTAGTGGTTTGGGAGGGGACGGGAGGGCTCTATTTGGCTACACCTTC
TRBJ1-6	few	TRBD1	TRBV4-1	CASSRRELAGQENSPLHF	TGCGCCAGCAGCCGCAGAGAACTGGCGGGACAGGAAAATTCACCCCTCCACTTT
TRBJ2-5	-	TRBD2	TRBV15	CATSPPGGGARRVETQYF	TGTGCCACCAGCCCCCCTGGCGGGGGGGCACGGCGGGTTGAGACCCAGTACTTC
TRBJ1-2	-	-	TRBV6-5	CASSPWDIPGDGYTF	TGTGCCAGCAGTCCCTGGGACATCCCTGGGGATGGCTACACCTTC
TRBJ1-2	-	-	TRBV5-1	CASSVGTTPNYGYTF	TGCGCCAGCAGCGTCGGGACAACGCCTAACTATGGCTACACCTTC
TRBJ1-5	-	-	TRBV6-1	CASSEAVYRGLGQPQHF	TGTGCCAGCAGTGAAGCCGTGTACCGGGGGTTAGGGCAGCCCCAGCATTTT
TRBJ1-2	-	TRBD1	TRBV29-1	CSVVTGEGYTF	TGCAGCGTGGTCACAGGGGAGGGCTACACCTTC
TRBJ1-2	-	-	TRBV10-3	CAISGSQGALTYGYTF	TGTGCCATCAGTGGATCACAGGGAGCTCTGACATATGGCTACACCTTC
TRBJ2-2	-	TRBD1	TRBV7-9	CASSDVQGAYAGELFF	TGTGCCAGCAGCGACGTACAGGGGGCTTATGCCGGGGAGCTGTTTTTT
TRBJ1-2	few	-	TRBV19	CASSVSKAYGYTF	TGTGCCAGTAGCGTGTCCAAAGCCTATGGCTACACCTTC
TRBJ2-2	-	TRBD1	TRBV27	CASHRTGNTGELFF	TGTGCCAGCCATCGGACAGGGAACACCGGGGAGCTGTTTTTT
TRBJ2-3	-	-	TRBV3-1/TRBV3-2	CASSQRLALSTDTQYF	TGTGCCAGCAGCCAACGGTTAGCCCTATCCACAGATACGCAGTATTTT
TRBJ2-7	-	TRBD1	TRBV4-1	CASSQATGTGGVGYEQYF	TGCGCCAGCAGCCAAGCCACCGGGACAGGGGGGGTTGGCTACGAGCAGTACTTC
TRBJ2-2	-	-	TRBV2	CASSEEQGNTGELFF	TGTGCCAGCAGTGAAGAACAGGGCAACACCGGGGAGCTGTTTTTT
TRBJ2-6	few	-	TRBV4-3	CASSRKRNSGANVLTF	TGCGCCAGCAGCCGGAAGCGGAACTCTGGGGCCAACGTCCTGACTTTC
TRBJ2-5	-	-	TRBV6-5	CASRQGGQETQYF	TGTGCCAGCAGACAAGGGGGCCAAGAGACCCAGTACTTC
TRBJ1-2	-	-	TRBV5-8	CASSLGPPTERYGYTF	TGTGCCAGCAGCTTGGGTCCCCCGACAGAGCGTTATGGCTACACCTTC
TRBJ2-5	-	-	TRBV24-1	CATSVENQETQYF	TGTGCCACCAGTGTGGAGAACCAAGAGACCCAGTACTTC
TRBJ1-6	-	-	TRBV6-6	CASSGQGSSYNSPLHF	TGTGCCAGCAGCGGTCAGGGGAGCTCCTATAATTCACCCCTCCACTTT
TRBJ2-7	-	-	TRBV2	CASTSGVGGYEQYF	TGTGCCAGCACCTCCGGGGTGGGGGGCTACGAGCAGTACTTC
TRBJ1-2	-	TRBD1	TRBV19	CASRDRGRVGYTF	TGTGCCAGTAGGGACAGGGGCAGGGTAGGCTACACCTTC
TRBJ2-1	few	-	TRBV2	CASSEASAGSFYNEQFF	TGTGCCAGCAGTGAAGCGTCGGCAGGGTCCTTCTACAATGAGCAGTTCTTC
TRBJ1-2	-	-	TRBV28	CASSLTYLEGLHGYTF	TGTGCCAGCAGTTTGACATATCTTGAGGGTCTTCATGGCTACACCTTC
TRBJ2-5	few	-	TRBV6-5	CASGGGQDQETQYF	TGTGCCAGTGGGGGGGGGCAGGATCAAGAGACCCAGTACTTC
TRBJ1-6	-	-	TRBV19	CASSMNRGTYNSPLHF	TGTGCCAGTAGTATGAATAGGGGCACCTATAATTCACCCCTCCACTTT